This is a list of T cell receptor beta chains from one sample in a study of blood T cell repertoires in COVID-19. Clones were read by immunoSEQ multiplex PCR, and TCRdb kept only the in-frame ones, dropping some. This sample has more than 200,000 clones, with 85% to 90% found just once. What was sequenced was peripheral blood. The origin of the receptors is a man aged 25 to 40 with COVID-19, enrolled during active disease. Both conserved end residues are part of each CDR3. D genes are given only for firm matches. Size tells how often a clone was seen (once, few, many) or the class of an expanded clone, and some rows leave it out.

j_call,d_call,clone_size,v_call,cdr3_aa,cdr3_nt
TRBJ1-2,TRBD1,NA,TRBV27,CASSPRGQAANYGYTF,TGTGCCAGCAGTCCCAGAGGACAGGCAGCTAACTATGGCTACACCTTC
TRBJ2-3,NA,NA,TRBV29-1,CSVKGGATTQYF,TGCAGCGTTAAAGGCGGCGCGACTACGCAGTATTTT
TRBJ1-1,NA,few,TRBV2,CASSESGRVGTEAFF,TGTGCCAGCAGTGAATCTGGCAGGGTGGGCACTGAAGCTTTCTTT
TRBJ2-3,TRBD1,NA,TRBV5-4,CASSSRDRDVDTQYF,TGTGCCAGCAGCTCACGGGACAGGGATGTAGATACGCAGTATTTT
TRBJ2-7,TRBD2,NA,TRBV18,CASSPGTSGGGSEQYF,TGTGCCAGCTCACCTGGGACTAGCGGAGGGGGGAGCGAGCAGTACTTC
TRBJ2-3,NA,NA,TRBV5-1,CASSLTGNTDTDTQYF,TGCGCCAGCAGCTTGACAGGGAACACCGATACGGATACGCAGTATTTT
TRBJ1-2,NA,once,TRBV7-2,CASSLAPNMAGYGYTF,TGTGCCAGCAGCTTAGCCCCCAATATGGCTGGCTATGGCTACACCTTC
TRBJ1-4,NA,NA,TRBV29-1,CSVEGGQGNEKLFF,TGCAGCGTTGAAGGGGGCCAAGGGAATGAAAAACTGTTTTTT
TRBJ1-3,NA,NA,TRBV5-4,CASSLGGVGNTIYF,TGTGCCAGCAGCTTGGGGGGGGTTGGAAACACCATATATTTT
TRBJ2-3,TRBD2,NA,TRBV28,CASSLEGLATADTQYF,TGTGCCAGCAGTTTGGAGGGACTAGCTACCGCAGATACGCAGTATTTT
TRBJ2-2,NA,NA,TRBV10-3,CAISESTGNTGELFF,TGTGCCATCAGTGAGTCGACAGGGAACACCGGGGAGCTGTTTTTT
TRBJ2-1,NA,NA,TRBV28,CASSQPGTGTYNEQFF,TGTGCCAGCAGTCAGCCCGGGACTGGTACCTACAATGAGCAGTTCTTC
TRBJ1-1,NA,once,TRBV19,CASRSGGSNTEAFF,TGTGCCAGTAGGTCAGGTGGGTCGAACACTGAAGCTTTCTTT
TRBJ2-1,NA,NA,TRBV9,CASSVGLWDNEQFF,TGTGCCAGCAGCGTCGGACTCTGGGACAATGAGCAGTTCTTC
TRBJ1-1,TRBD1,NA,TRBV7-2,CASSLIGSGGRGNTEAFF,TGTGCCAGCAGCTTAATAGGGTCAGGGGGAAGAGGGAACACTGAAGCTTTCTTT
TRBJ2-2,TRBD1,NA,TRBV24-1,CATSDTHGTAQNTGELFF,TGTGCCACCAGTGACACCCACGGGACAGCCCAGAACACCGGGGAGCTGTTTTTT
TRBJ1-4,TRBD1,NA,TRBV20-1,CSASYRGTNEKLFF,TGCAGTGCTAGTTACAGGGGAACTAATGAAAAACTGTTTTTT
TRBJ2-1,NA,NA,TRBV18,CASSTGLGNEQFF,TGTGCCAGCTCTACCGGACTCGGGAATGAGCAGTTCTTC
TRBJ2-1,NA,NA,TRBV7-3,CASSLRLAGNNEQFF,TGTGCCAGCAGCTTACGCCTAGCCGGAAACAATGAGCAGTTCTTC
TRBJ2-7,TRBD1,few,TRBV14,CASSHGQGGSYEQYF,TGTGCCAGCAGCCACGGACAGGGGGGGTCCTACGAGCAGTACTTC
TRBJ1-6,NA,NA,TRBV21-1,CASYEGYNSPLHF,TGTGCCTCTTATGAGGGCTATAATTCACCCCTCCACTTT
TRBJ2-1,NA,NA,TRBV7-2,CASSLLSGGRRSEQFF,TGTGCCAGCAGCCTCCTATCTGGGGGCCGGCGGAGTGAGCAGTTCTTC
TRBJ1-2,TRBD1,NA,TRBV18,CASSPLEDRGRANYGYTF,TGTGCCAGCTCACCACTAGAAGACAGGGGAAGGGCTAACTATGGCTACACCTTC
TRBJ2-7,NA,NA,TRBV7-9,CASSLESGSYEQYF,TGTGCCAGCAGCTTAGAGAGTGGCTCCTACGAGCAGTACTTC
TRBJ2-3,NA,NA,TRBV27,CASSRGLLRPGTDTQYF,TGTGCCAGCAGCCGAGGCCTTCTCCGGCCGGGCACAGATACGCAGTATTTT
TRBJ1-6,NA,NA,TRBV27,CASSFNYNSPLHF,TGTGCCAGCAGTTTTAACTATAATTCACCCCTCCACTTT
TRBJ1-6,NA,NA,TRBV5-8,CASSLSRGSGNSPLHF,TGTGCCAGCAGCCTCTCGCGGGGGAGCGGGAATTCACCCCTCCACTTT
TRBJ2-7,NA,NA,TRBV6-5,CASSYSPEMGEQYF,TGTGCCAGCAGTTACTCGCCGGAGATGGGCGAGCAGTACTTC
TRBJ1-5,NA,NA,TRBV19,CASSIGGEVQPQHF,TGTGCCAGTAGTATAGGGGGCGAGGTTCAGCCCCAGCATTTT
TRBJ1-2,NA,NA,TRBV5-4,CASSLQGSNYGYTF,TGTGCCAGCAGCTTACAGGGTTCAAACTATGGCTACACCTTC
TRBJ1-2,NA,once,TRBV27,CASSLTGGGYTF,TGTGCCAGCAGTTTAACGGGGGGTGGCTACACCTTC
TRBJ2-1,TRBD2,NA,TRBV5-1,CASSLGLAADEQFF,TGCGCCAGCAGCTTGGGACTAGCGGCCGATGAGCAGTTCTTC
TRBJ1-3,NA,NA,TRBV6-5,CASSYPDRDGNTIYF,TGTGCCAGCAGTTACCCGGACAGAGACGGAAACACCATATATTTT
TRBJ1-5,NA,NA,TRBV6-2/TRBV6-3,CASSYMGLGRNQPQHF,TGTGCCAGCAGTTACATGGGGCTCGGTCGCAATCAGCCCCAGCATTTT
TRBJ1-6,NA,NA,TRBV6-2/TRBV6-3,CASSYAGGRRSPLHF,TGTGCCAGCAGTTACGCCGGCGGGAGACGTTCACCCCTCCACTTT
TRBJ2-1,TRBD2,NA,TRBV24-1,CATSDGGSTGNEQFF,TGTGCCACCAGTGACGGCGGGAGTACGGGGAATGAGCAGTTCTTC
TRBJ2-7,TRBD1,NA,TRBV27,CASSLQGDEQYF,TGTGCCAGCAGTCTCCAGGGGGATGAGCAGTACTTC
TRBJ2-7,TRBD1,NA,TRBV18,CASSPQGAGEQYF,TGTGCCAGCTCACCCCAGGGGGCGGGCGAGCAGTACTTC
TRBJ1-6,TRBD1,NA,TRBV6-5,CASSSGGQGKSPLHF,TGTGCCAGCAGTTCCGGGGGACAGGGAAAATCACCCCTCCACTTT
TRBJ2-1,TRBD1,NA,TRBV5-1,CASSPGTGYYNEQFF,TGCGCCAGCAGCCCCGGGACAGGGTACTACAATGAGCAGTTCTTC
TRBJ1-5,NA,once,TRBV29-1,CSVGAADYQPQHF,TGCAGCGTTGGGGCGGCGGACTATCAGCCCCAGCATTTT
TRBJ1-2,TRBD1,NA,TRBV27,CASSGTGYSGYTF,TGTGCCAGCAGTGGGACAGGGTATTCAGGCTACACCTTC